Listed here are 18 T cell receptor beta chains from one sample, sequenced in a study of response to subunit inactivated influenza vaccine. TCRdb used MiXCR to reprocess the RT-PCR reads, holding one entry per CDR3 protein. The table shows more than 700,000 distinct CDR3 sequences, with 21% occurring only once. This material consisted of PBMCs from blood, taken approximately 5 days after vaccination. The receptors shown here come from a man aged 45-60 years who received an inactivated influenza vaccine.

The chain employs TRBV13 and TRBJ2-3, with 14 bases matching TRBD2. The CDR3 totals 18 residues. Germline lookup yields CDR1 PRHDT and CDR2 FYEKMQ (reference sequence). With V trimmed by 4 bases and J by 7 bases, 13 bases remained unmatched. The CDR3, as DNA: TGTGCCAGCAGCTCGTCGACTAGCGGGGGGGTCCGCCCTAATACGCAGTATTTT. Translating gives CASSSSTSGGVRPNTQYF.

This chain connects TRBV24-1 to TRBJ2-2; 7 positions match TRBD1. This CDR3 is 14 amino acids long. With 2 bases clipped from V and 6 bases from J, the junction kept 2 bases outside the gene matches. Germline CDR1 reads KGHDR; CDR2 reads SFDVKD. Here the CDR3 reads CATSDYTGAGELFF. Here the CDR3 DNA reads TGTGCCACCAGTGATTATACAGGGGCCGGGGAGCTGTTTTTT.

The chain combines TRBV4-3 with TRBJ2-7; possibly TRBD2 for D (5 bases). The V gene lost 6 bases and the J gene lost 1 base, with 25 bases spanning the gap. This CDR3 region has 18 residues. Looked up from germline, CDR1 is LGHNA and CDR2 is YSLEER. Written as DNA, the CDR3 is TGCGCCAGCAGGATGTTTTATAGTCCGGGATCCCCATCCTACGAGCAGTACTTC. As protein: CASRMFYSPGSPSYEQYF.

This clonotype has a handful of counts. The rearrangement links TRBV20-1 to TRBJ2-2; weak D call: TRBD1 (6 bases). CDR1 is DFQATT and CDR2 is SNEGSKA in the germline V gene (reference sequence). The CDR3 loop spans 13 amino acids. Trimming took off 1 base at V and 11 bases at J, with 14 bases between the two ends. CDR3 in amino acids: CSARGGQGGELFF. In DNA, the CDR3 is TGCAGTGCTAGAGGGGGTCAAGGGGGAGAGCTGTTTTTT.

The rearrangement uses TRBV7-2 and TRBJ1-6; 7 positions agree with TRBD1. The junction had 7 bases not matched to a gene; V was cut back by 5 bases and J by 9 bases. The length of the CDR3 is 14 residues. Germline V gene data show CDR1 as SGHTA and CDR2 as FQGNSA. CDR3 bases: TGTGCCAGCAGCCCACGACAGGGAGGTTCACCCCTCCACTTT. This gives the protein CASSPRQGGSPLHF.

V gene TRBV18 combines with J gene TRBJ2-1; TRBD1 is a possible D gene (5 bases). Deletions cut 3 bases from V and 5 bases from J, with 20 bases between. The CDR3 loop spans 17 amino acids. CDR1 is KGHSH and CDR2 is LQKENI in the germline V gene. This CDR3 is CASSPPSGISLHNEQFF. Written as DNA, the CDR3 is TGTGCCAGCTCACCTCCATCAGGGATATCTTTACACAATGAGCAGTTCTTC.

The chain links TRBV4-3 to TRBJ2-1; D is tentatively TRBD1 or TRBD2 (5 bases each). Germline V gene sequence: CDR1 LGHNA, CDR2 YSLEER. This CDR3 spans 16 amino acids. Between the trimmed V and J ends, which lost 0 bases and 5 bases, there was a span of 14 bases. CDR3 coding DNA: TGCGCCAGCAGCCAAGAAGGACAACGGGGAGACAATGAGCAGTTCTTC. Protein sequence: CASSQEGQRGDNEQFF.

This clonotype has a handful of counts. This chain links TRBV6-1 with TRBJ1-2, with D possibly being TRBD1 (5 bases). Germline V gene data show CDR1 as MNHNS and CDR2 as SASEGT. V was clipped by 1 base and J by 3 bases, with 9 bases between them. The CDR3 is 14 residues long. This CDR3 is CASSEGTGYYGYTF. CDR3 bases: TGTGCCAGCAGTGAAGGTACAGGCTACTATGGCTACACCTTC.

This sequence joins TRBV28 and TRBJ2-7; a possible D gene is TRBD2 (5 bases). The length of the CDR3 is 13 residues. CDR1 and CDR2 (germline): MDHEN, SYDVKM. V lost 8 bases and J lost 4, with 15 bases in between. The CDR3: CASYSRPGYEQYF. DNA of the CDR3: TGTGCCAGCTATTCGAGGCCGGGATACGAGCAGTACTTC.

This clonotype was counted between two and nine times. The chain joins TRBV6-2 or TRBV6-3 to TRBJ2-4; D is perhaps TRBD1 (7 bases). This CDR3 region has 16 residues. Germline V CDR1 and CDR2: MNHEY, SVGEGT. Trimming cost V 5 bases and J 1 base, with 15 bases left between them. The CDR3 coding sequence is TGTGCCAGCAGTCGGGACAGACTAGAGGCCAAAAACATTCAGTACTTC. Protein: CASSRDRLEAKNIQYF.

The rearrangement uses TRBV7-2 and TRBJ2-7; D is unresolved. The CDR3 is made up of 14 amino acids. Germline loops: CDR1 SGHTA, CDR2 FQGNSA. Trimming removed 5 bases from V and 6 bases from J, with 17 bases in between. The CDR3 DNA reads TGTGCCAGCAGCCGTCCGGCCGAGGCCCTCGAGCAGTACTTC. As protein: CASSRPAEALEQYF.

The chain recombines TRBV10-3 with TRBJ2-7; weak D call: TRBD1 (6 bases). There are 14 residues in the CDR3. The V gene lost 8 bases and the J gene lost 1 base, with 15 bases spanning the gap. The germline gives CDR1 ENHRY, CDR2 SYGVKD. For the CDR3, the DNA is TGTGCCATCTCTAACAGGGTGAGGTCCTACGAGCAGTACTTC. This sequence encodes CAISNRVRSYEQYF.

This clonotype has more than one count but fewer than ten. V and J are TRBV6-2 or TRBV6-3 and TRBJ1-2; D call uncertain. The germline V and J ends were trimmed by 0 bases and 4 bases, with 12 bases remaining between them. Per germline, CDR1 MNHEY and CDR2 SVGEGT. The CDR3 runs 15 residues. CDR3 region: CASSYSNRRSYGYTF. The CDR3 coding sequence is TGTGCCAGCAGTTACTCGAATAGGCGGTCCTATGGCTACACCTTC.

The V gene is TRBV20-1, the J gene TRBJ1-2, with D possibly matching TRBD1 (5 bases). Looked up from germline, CDR1 is DFQATT and CDR2 is SNEGSKA (reference sequence). This CDR3 is built from 19 residues. Deletions cut 0 bases from V and 1 base from J, with 24 bases between. CDR3 in amino acids: CSARDRGPVYITNNYGYTF. In DNA, the CDR3 is TGCAGTGCTAGAGATCGGGGACCGGTCTATATAACCAATAACTATGGCTACACCTTC.

This clonotype has a handful of counts. The gene calls are TRBV10-3 and TRBJ1-1; possible D gene TRBD1, 6 bases. Trimming cost V 4 bases and J 3 bases, with 9 bases left between them. The V gene's germline CDR1 is ENHRY and CDR2 SYGVKD. CDR3 length: 13 residues. The CDR3 coding sequence is TGTGCCATCAGTGCAGGGGACGACACTGAAGCTTTCTTT. This sequence encodes CAISAGDDTEAFF.

This clonotype appeared a few times. The V and J genes are TRBV6-5 and TRBJ2-2; D unclear. CDR1 is MNHEY and CDR2 is SVGAGI in the germline V gene. V lost 0 bases and J lost 3, with 11 bases in between. The CDR3 is 16 amino acids. The CDR3 region is CASSYSIPSYTGELFF. In DNA, the CDR3 is TGTGCCAGCAGTTACTCGATCCCATCCTACACCGGGGAGCTGTTTTTT.

There are many counts of this clonotype. The rearrangement joins TRBV28 to TRBJ1-3, with a weak D call TRBD1 (6 bases). V lost 2 bases and J lost 8, with 13 bases in between. The CDR3 length is 14 residues. Looked up from germline, CDR1 is MDHEN and CDR2 is SYDVKM. The DNA for the CDR3 is TGTGCCAGCAGTTTAATGGGGGCACCGGACACCATATATTTT. Translating gives CASSLMGAPDTIYF.

This chain joins TRBV2 and TRBJ2-7; a possible D gene is TRBD1 (6 bases). The V gene lost 8 bases and the J gene lost 5 bases, with 7 bases spanning the gap. This CDR3 has 10 amino acids. Germline CDR1 reads SNHLY; CDR2 reads FYNNEI. The CDR3 is CASQGHEQYF. The CDR3 DNA reads TGTGCCAGCCAGGGGCACGAGCAGTACTTC.